This T cell receptor (beta chain) emerged from a study of cytomegalovirus exposure and HLA in healthy donors. CDR1 and CDR2 (germline): SGHNT, YENEEA. The CDR3 has 16 residues. Trimming stripped 5 bases from V and 0 bases from J, with 14 bases between. PCR primers comprised 60 Vbeta and 13 Jbeta primers. The assay was immunoSEQ multiplex PCR, and TCRdb's table has in-frame clones only and misses some. The sample lists roughly 130,000 clones, approximately 79% seen once, with approximately 8.3% in the top ten. The chain employs TRBV11-3 and TRBJ1-3, with D tentatively TRBD1 (6 bases). This clonotype was sampled from a woman between 50 and 59 years old in good health and CMV-seropositive. Material: PBMCs. The chain's CDR3 is CASSHPDSDSGNTIYF. The CDR3 DNA follows: TGTGCCAGCAGCCACCCGGACAGTGACTCTGGAAACACCATATATTTT. Full variable domain (missing parts from reference TRBV11-3 and TRBJ1-3): EAGVVQSPRYKIIEKKQPVAFWCNPISGHNTLYWYLQNLGQGPELLIRYENEEAVDDSQLPKDRFSAERLKGVDSTLKIQPAELGDSAVYLCASSHPDSDSGNTIYFGEGSWLTVV.